This T cell receptor (beta chain) was obtained from a study of Ad26.COV2.S vaccination and SARS-CoV-2 variants. Using immunoSEQ multiplex PCR, the repertoire was profiled, and TCRdb retains in-frame clones only, with some absent. The sample includes hundreds of thousands of clones, more than 75% of them seen just once. The CDR3 spans 12 residues. CDR1 LNHDA and CDR2 SQIVND come from the germline V gene (reference sequence). The V gene lost 2 bases and the J gene lost 6 bases, with 8 bases spanning the gap. The treatment is: around 19 received Ad26.COV2.S at low or high dose, single or two shots; roughly 5 received placebo; per-sample allocation not given. The samples were gathered on day 63 after the first injection of vaccine or placebo.

This TCR derives from a person aged 18-65 years who received the Ad26.COV2.S COVID-19 vaccine or a placebo. This rearrangement joins TRBV19 to TRBJ2-7, with unresolved D. The sequences come from peripheral blood, collected in a trial of Ad26.COV2.S vaccine versus placebo. The CDR3 loop reads CASSIMLGEQYF. The CDR3 DNA sequence: TGTGCCAGTAGTATAATGCTCGGCGAGCAGTACTTC.